The clone carrying this T cell receptor (beta chain) was counted once. The sample comes from a study of blood T cell repertoires in COVID-19. Sequencing was performed with immunoSEQ multiplex PCR; in TCRdb, only in-frame clones are kept and a portion is missing. The profile shows about 220,000 clones, approximately 83% of them singletons. CDR1 and CDR2 from the germline V gene are PRHDT and FYEKMQ (reference sequence). V gave up 0 bases and J gave up 15 bases; unmatched junction bases: 10. The CDR3 has 14 residues. The chain links TRBV13 to TRBJ2-1; 8 nucleotides line up with TRBD2. The sequenced sample was PBMCs or T cells enriched from blood (not recorded which). This TCR came from a woman aged 35 to 49 with acute COVID-19. CDR3 in amino acids: CASSLGPLSGGSFF. As DNA, the CDR3 is TGTGCCAGCAGCTTAGGCCCGCTCTCGGGAGGGTCGTTCTTC.